The subject of this entry is one T cell receptor beta chain. Its cognate antigen is unknown. The record originates from a study of T cell responses to AZD1222 COVID-19 vaccine. This CDR3 has 11 amino acids. Broader study findings: Nearly half of unique spike-specific TCRs reportedly avoided B.1.351 and B.1.1.7 mutated regions. In a largely white British group with more females than males, clonal diversity was possibly underestimated. Researchers report vaccine-associated CD4 TCRs spanning spike, with dominance at 160-218 and 743-854.

TCRdb's copy holds only in-frame clones and misses some; the assay was immunoSEQ multiplex PCR. This sample carries some 84,000 clones, approximately 85% of them seen once, and the ten largest clones take about 12%. Pooled samples include second doses given at about 4 or 12 weeks. The material sequenced was peripheral blood, taken 28 days after the second AZD1222 dose. The chain couples TRBV21-1 to TRBJ1-4. TRBV21-1 is noted as a pseudogene. This receptor was identified in an adult who received the AZD1222 COVID-19 vaccine. CDR3 amino acids: CASGGSEKLFF. CDR3 coding DNA: TGTGCCAGCGGCGGGAGTGAAAAACTGTTTTTT.